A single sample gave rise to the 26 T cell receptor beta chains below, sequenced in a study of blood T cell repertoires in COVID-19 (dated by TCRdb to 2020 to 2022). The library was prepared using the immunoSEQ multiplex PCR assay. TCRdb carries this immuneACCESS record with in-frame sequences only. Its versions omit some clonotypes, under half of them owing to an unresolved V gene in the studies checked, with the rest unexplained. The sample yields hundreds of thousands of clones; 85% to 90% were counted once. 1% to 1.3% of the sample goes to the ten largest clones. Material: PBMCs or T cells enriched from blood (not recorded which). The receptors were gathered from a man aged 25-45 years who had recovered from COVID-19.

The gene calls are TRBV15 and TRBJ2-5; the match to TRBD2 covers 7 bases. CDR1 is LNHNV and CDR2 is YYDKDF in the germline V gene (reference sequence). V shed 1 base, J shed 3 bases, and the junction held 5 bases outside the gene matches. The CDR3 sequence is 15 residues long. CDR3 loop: CATSRGSGGKETQYF. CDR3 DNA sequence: TGTGCCACCAGCAGAGGTTCGGGGGGAAAAGAGACCCAGTACTTC.

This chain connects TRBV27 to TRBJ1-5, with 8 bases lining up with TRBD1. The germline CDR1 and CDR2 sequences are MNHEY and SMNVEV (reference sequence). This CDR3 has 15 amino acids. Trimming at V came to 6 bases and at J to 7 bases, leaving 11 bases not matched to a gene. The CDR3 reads CASRGTFQGAQPQHF. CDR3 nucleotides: TGTGCCAGCAGAGGGACATTCCAGGGGGCACAGCCCCAGCATTTT.

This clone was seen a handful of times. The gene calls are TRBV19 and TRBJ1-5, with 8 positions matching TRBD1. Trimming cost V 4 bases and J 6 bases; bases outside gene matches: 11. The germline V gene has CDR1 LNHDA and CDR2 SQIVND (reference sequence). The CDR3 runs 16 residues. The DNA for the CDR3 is TGTGCCAGTAGTAGACTTCTTGGGCAGGGGGCTCAGCCCCAGCATTTT. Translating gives CASSRLLGQGAQPQHF.

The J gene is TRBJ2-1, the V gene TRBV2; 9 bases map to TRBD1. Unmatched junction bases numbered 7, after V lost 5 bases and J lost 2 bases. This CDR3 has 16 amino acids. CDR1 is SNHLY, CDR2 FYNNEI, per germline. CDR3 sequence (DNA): TGTGCCAGCAGTCAACCTGGGACAGGGACCTACAATGAGCAGTTCTTC. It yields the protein CASSQPGTGTYNEQFF.

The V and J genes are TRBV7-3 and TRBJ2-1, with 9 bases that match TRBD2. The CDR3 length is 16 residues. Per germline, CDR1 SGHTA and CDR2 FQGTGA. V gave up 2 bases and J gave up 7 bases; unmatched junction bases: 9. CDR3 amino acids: CASSLLSSGVRNEQFF. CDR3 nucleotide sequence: TGTGCCAGCAGCTTACTTTCTAGCGGGGTTCGGAATGAGCAGTTCTTC.

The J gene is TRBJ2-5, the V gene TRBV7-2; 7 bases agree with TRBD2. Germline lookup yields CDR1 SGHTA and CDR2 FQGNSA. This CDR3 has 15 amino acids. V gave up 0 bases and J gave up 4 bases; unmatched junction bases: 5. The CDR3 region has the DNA TGTGCCAGCAGCTTAGCGCTAGCGGAGGGAGAGACCCAGTACTTC. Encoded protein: CASSLALAEGETQYF.

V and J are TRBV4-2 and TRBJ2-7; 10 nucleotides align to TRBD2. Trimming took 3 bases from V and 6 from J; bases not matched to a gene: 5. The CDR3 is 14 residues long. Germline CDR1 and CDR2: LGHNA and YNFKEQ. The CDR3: CASSQSGREGEQYF. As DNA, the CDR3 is TGTGCCAGCAGCCAGAGCGGGAGGGAGGGCGAGCAGTACTTC.

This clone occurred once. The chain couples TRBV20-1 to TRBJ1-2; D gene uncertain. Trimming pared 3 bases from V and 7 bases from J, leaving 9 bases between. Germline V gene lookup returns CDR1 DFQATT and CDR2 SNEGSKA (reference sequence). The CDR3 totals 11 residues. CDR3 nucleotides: TGCAGTGCTAGCATGCGGGGTGGCTACACCTTC. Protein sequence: CSASMRGGYTF.

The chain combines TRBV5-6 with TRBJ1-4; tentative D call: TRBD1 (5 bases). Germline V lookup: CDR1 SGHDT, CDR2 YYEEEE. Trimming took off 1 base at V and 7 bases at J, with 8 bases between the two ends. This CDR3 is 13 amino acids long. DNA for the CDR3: TGTGCCAGCAGCTTGACGGGGGGTGAAAAACTGTTTTTT. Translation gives CASSLTGGEKLFF.

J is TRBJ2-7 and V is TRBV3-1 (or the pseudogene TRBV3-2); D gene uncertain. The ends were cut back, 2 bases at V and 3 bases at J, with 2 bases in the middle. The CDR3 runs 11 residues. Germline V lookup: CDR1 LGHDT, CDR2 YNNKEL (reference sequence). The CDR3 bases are TGTGCCAGCAGCCAACTCTACGAGCAGTACTTC. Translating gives CASSQLYEQYF.

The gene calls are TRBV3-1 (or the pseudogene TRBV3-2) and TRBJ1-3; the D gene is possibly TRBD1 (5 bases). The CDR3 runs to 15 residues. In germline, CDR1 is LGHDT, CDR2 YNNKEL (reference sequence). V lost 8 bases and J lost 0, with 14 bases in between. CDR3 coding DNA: TGTGCCAGCTCTTTTTCAGGGTACTCTGGAAACACCATATATTTT. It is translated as CASSFSGYSGNTIYF.

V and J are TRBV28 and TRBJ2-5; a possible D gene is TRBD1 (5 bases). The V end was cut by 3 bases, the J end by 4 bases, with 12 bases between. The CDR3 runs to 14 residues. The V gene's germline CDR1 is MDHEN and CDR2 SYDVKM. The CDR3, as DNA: TGTGCCAGCAGTTTGACAGCTCACCTAGAGACCCAGTACTTC. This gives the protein CASSLTAHLETQYF.

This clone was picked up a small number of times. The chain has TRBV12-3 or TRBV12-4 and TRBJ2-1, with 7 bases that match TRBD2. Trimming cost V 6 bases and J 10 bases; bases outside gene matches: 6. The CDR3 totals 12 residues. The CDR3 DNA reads TGTGCCAGCAGCCACACAGCGGGAGAGCAGTTCTTC. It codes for CASSHTAGEQFF.

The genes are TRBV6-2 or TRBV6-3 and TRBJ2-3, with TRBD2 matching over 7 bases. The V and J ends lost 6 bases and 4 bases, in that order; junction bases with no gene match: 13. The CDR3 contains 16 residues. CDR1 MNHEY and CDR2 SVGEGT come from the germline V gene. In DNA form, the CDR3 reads TGTGCCAGCAGCTTAAGAGCGGGAAACCTCGCAGATACGCAGTATTTT. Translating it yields CASSLRAGNLADTQYF.

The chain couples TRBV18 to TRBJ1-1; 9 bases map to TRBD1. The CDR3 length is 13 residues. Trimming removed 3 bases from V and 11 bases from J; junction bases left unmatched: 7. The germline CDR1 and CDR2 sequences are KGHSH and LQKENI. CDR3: CASSPRDREAAFF. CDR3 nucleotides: TGTGCCAGCTCACCCCGGGACAGGGAGGCTGCTTTCTTT.

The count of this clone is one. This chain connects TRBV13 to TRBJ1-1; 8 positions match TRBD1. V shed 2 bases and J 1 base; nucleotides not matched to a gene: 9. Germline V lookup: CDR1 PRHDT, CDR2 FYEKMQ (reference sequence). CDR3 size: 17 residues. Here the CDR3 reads CASSLNGGTGTNTEAFF. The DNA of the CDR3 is TGTGCCAGCAGCTTAAACGGCGGGACAGGAACGAACACTGAAGCTTTCTTT. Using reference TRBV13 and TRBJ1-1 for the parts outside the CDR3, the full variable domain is AAGVIQSPRHLIKEKRETATLKCYPIPRHDTVYWYQQGPGQDPQFLISFYEKMQSDKGSIPDRFSAQQFSDYHSELNMSSLELGDSALYFCASSLNGGTGTNTEAFFGQGTRLTVV.

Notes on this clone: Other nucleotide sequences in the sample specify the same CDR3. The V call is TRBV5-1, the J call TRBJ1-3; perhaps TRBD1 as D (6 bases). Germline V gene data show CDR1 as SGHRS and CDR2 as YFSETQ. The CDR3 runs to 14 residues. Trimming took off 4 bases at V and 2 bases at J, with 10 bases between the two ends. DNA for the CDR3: TGCGCCAGCAGCCTGGACAGTGCTGGAAACACCATATATTTT. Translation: CASSLDSAGNTIYF.

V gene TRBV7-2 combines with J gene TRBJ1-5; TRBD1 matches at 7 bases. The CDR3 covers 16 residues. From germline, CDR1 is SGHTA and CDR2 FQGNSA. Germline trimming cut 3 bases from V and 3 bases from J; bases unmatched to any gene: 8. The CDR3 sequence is CASSFTTGIVNQPQHF. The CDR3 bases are TGTGCCAGCAGCTTTACGACAGGGATAGTCAATCAGCCCCAGCATTTT. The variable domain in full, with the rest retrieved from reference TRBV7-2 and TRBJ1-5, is GAGVSQSPSNKVTEKGKDVELRCDPISGHTALYWYRQSLGQGLEFLIYFQGNSAPDKSGLPSDRFSAERTGGSVSTLTIQRTQQEDSAVYLCASSFTTGIVNQPQHFGDGTRLSIL.

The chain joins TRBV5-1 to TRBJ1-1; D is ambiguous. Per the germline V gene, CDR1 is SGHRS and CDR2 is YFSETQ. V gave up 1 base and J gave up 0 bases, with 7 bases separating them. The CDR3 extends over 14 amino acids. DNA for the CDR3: TGCGCCAGCAGCTTGAGCCAAATGAACACTGAAGCTTTCTTT. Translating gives CASSLSQMNTEAFF.

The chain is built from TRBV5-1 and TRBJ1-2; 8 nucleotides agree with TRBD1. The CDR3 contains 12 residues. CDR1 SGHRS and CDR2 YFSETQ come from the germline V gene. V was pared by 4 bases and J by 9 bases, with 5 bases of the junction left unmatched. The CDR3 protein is CASSGDRGSYTF. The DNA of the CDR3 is TGCGCCAGCAGCGGCGACAGGGGTAGCTACACCTTC.

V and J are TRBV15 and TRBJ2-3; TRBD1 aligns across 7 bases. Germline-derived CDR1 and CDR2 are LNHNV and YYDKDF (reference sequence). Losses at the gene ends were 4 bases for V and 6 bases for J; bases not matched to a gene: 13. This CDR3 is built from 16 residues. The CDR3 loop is CATSTTGVRGSDTQYF. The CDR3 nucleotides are TGTGCCACCAGCACTACAGGGGTACGGGGTTCGGATACGCAGTATTTT.

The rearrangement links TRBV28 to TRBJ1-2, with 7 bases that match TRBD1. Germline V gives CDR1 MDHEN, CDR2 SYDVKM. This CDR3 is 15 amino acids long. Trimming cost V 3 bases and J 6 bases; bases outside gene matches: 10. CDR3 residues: CASSFYAGQINGYTF. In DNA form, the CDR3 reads TGTGCCAGCAGTTTTTACGCGGGACAGATAAATGGCTACACCTTC.

This CDR3 is CASSPTSGRLAKNIQYF. In DNA, the CDR3 is TGTGCCAGCTCACCCACAAGCGGGAGGCTAGCCAAAAACATTCAGTACTTC. The chain employs TRBV18 and TRBJ2-4, with 9 bases matching TRBD2. Per the germline V gene, CDR1 is KGHSH and CDR2 is LQKENI. The CDR3 contains 17 residues. Germline trimming cut 3 bases from V and 0 bases from J; bases unmatched to any gene: 6.

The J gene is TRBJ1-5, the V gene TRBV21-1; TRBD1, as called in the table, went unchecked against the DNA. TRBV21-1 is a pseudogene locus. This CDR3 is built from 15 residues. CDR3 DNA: TGTGCCAGCAGCAAAGGGGCAGAACACAATCAGCCCCAGCATTTT. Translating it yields CASSKGAEHNQPQHF.

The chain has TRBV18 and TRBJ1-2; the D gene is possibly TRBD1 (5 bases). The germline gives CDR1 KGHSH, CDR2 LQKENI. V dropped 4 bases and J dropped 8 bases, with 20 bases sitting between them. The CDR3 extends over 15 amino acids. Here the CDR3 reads CASSRRNGGGNGYTF. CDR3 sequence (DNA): TGTGCCAGCTCACGACGTAACGGGGGGGGAAACGGCTACACCTTC.

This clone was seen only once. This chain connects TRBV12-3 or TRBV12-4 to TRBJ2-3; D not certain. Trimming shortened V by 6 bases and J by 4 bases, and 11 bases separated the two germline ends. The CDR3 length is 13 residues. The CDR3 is CASSPLRADTQYF. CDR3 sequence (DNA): TGTGCCAGCAGCCCACTTCGGGCAGATACGCAGTATTTT.